This entry concerns a single TCR beta chain. Its target is unknown. This record comes from a study of cytomegalovirus exposure and HLA in healthy donors. Study-level results: Using the classifier, cytomegalovirus status was reportedly diagnosed with high specificity and sensitivity. In the 120 or so validation repertoires, 85% to 95% of cluster scores exceeded 0, per a later analysis.

Here immunoSEQ multiplex PCR was the method, and the copy in TCRdb shows in-frame clones only, minus some. The sample holds about 160,000 clones, approximately 86% seen once. The CDR3 is made up of 15 amino acids. With 1 base removed from V and 2 bases from J, the gap between germline ends came to 9 bases. The V gene's germline CDR1 is LNHDA and CDR2 SQIVND (reference sequence). Sequenced material: PBMCs. This sequence was found in a woman aged 18-29 years in good health and CMV-seronegative. The genes are TRBV19 and TRBJ2-1, with D hard to call. CDR3 sequence (DNA): TGTGCCAGTAGTATAGGAGTTCCCCCCTACAATGAGCAGTTCTTC. It codes for CASSIGVPPYNEQFF.